This T cell receptor beta chain came from a study of a mutant IDH1 vaccine in newly diagnosed glioma. The wider study: Every participant had undergone radiotherapy, temozolomide, or both before, and most underwent both. Overall study findings and caveats: Detectable vaccine-induced immune responses arose in 93.3% of patients. Pseudoprogression seemed unlinked to shifts in top peripheral T cell clonotypes.

Germline CDR1 is MRHNA and CDR2 is SNTAGT. CDR3 length: 16 residues. The V and J ends lost 10 bases and 0 bases respectively, with 16 bases between them. This clone occurred once. Its antigen remains unknown. Clones were read by immunoSEQ multiplex PCR, and TCRdb kept only the in-frame ones, dropping some. The data hold approximately 100,000 clones, with around 90% observed a single time. Specified time point: baseline, week 1 (first vaccination visit). Treatment of the sample: pre-vaccination baseline after standard-of-care therapy. The source is a woman aged 45 to 65 with glioma. The sample was PBMCs, taken from a glioma patient treated with radiotherapy, temozolomide or both. This chain uses TRBV6-4 with TRBJ2-6, with D perhaps matching TRBD1 or TRBD2 (5 bases each). CDR3 DNA: TGTGCCACCTCAGCTGGGACGAGCTCTGGGGCCAACGTCCTGACTTTC. Residues: CATSAGTSSGANVLTF.